This T cell receptor beta chain was recorded in a study of radiotherapy plus CTLA-4 blockade in lung cancer. This CDR3 is 14 amino acids long. Germline V gives CDR1 ENHRY, CDR2 SYGVKD. V gave up 4 bases and J gave up 6 bases, with 13 bases separating them. As to this clone: Its target is not known.

TCRdb keeps only in-frame clones here, not all; method: immunoSEQ multiplex PCR. The sample holds some 70,000 clones; around 80% are singletons and the top ten take approximately 9.3%. Study outcomes and limitations: TCR clones originating in tumors grew in number in blood after radiotherapy plus ipilimumab.

The specimen was peripheral blood, collected from a patient treated with radiotherapy plus ipilimumab. The rearrangement uses TRBV10-3 and TRBJ1-5, with D tentatively TRBD1 (6 bases). This receptor was identified in a human donor with non-small cell lung cancer who had a complete response to radiotherapy plus ipilimumab. The CDR3 nucleotides read TGTGCCATCAGTGGAGGGGGGAGAGGTCAGCCCCAGCATTTT. It yields the protein CAISGGGRGQPQHF.